These 20 T cell receptor beta chains share one sample of origin, sequenced in a study of cytomegalovirus exposure and HLA in healthy donors. Vbeta (60) and Jbeta (13) primers were used in the PCR. The data were produced by immunoSEQ multiplex PCR, yet TCRdb's version contains in-frame clones alone and is incomplete. The sample table includes around 45,000 clones. The source material was PBMCs. The receptor source for this set is a woman aged 30 to 39 in good health and CMV-seronegative.

The chain has TRBV29-1 and TRBJ2-7; 8 nucleotides line up with TRBD1. The germline V gene encodes CDR1 SQVTM and CDR2 ANQGSEA. The CDR3 contains 13 residues. V shed 7 bases, J shed 5 bases, and the junction held 10 bases outside the gene matches. The CDR3 reads CSGGSGTGHEQYF. The CDR3 DNA is TGCAGCGGCGGGTCCGGGACAGGCCACGAGCAGTACTTC.

The V and J genes are TRBV28 and TRBJ2-7, with 9 bases aligning to TRBD2. The CDR3 has 17 amino acids. V shed 3 bases, J shed 0 bases, and the junction held 9 bases outside the gene matches. CDR1 MDHEN and CDR2 SYDVKM come from the germline V gene. The CDR3 DNA follows: TGTGCCAGCAGTTTCACGCTAGCGGGATCGCTCTCCTACGAGCAGTACTTC. Protein: CASSFTLAGSLSYEQYF.

CDR3 coding DNA: TGTGCCAGCAGCACCAGGGTAAGGGAGACCCAGTACTTC. Its protein product is CASSTRVRETQYF. The V call is TRBV9, the J call TRBJ2-5; TRBD1 might be the D (5 bases). Between the trimmed V and J ends, which lost 4 bases and 5 bases, there was a span of 12 bases. Germline CDR1 is SGDLS and CDR2 is YYNGEE. This CDR3 is built from 13 residues.

This chain joins TRBV6-6 and TRBJ1-5; 7 bases agree with TRBD1. CDR3 length equals 15 residues. With V trimmed by 6 bases and J by 4 bases, 9 bases remained unmatched. The germline V gene encodes CDR1 MNHNY and CDR2 SVGAGI (reference sequence). The CDR3 DNA sequence: TGTGCCAGCAGAACCGAACAGGGGAGGAATCAGCCCCAGCATTTT. This translates into CASRTEQGRNQPQHF.

The chain links TRBV25-1 to TRBJ1-3; maybe TRBD1 (6 bases). Deletions cut 5 bases from V and 0 bases from J, with 20 bases between. The CDR3 has 18 residues. Germline values: CDR1 MGHDK, CDR2 SYGVNS. In DNA form, the CDR3 reads TGTGCCAGCAGTCCAAGGGGCAGGGGCATTGACTCTGGAAACACCATATATTTT. As protein: CASSPRGRGIDSGNTIYF. The whole variable domain, remainder taken from reference TRBV25-1 and TRBJ1-3, is EADIYQTPRYLVIGTGKKITLECSQTMGHDKMYWYQQDPGMELHLIHYSYGVNSTEKGDLSSESTVSRIRTEHFPLTLESARPSHTSQYLCASSPRGRGIDSGNTIYFGEGSWLTVV.

V usage is TRBV27 and J usage is TRBJ2-5, with TRBD2 identical over 14 bases. Trimming cost V 5 bases and J 5 bases; bases outside gene matches: 7. This CDR3 spans 16 amino acids. The germline V gene has CDR1 MNHEY and CDR2 SMNVEV (reference sequence). DNA of the CDR3: TGTGCCAGCAGTGGGACTAGCGGGAGTAGGGTGGAGACCCAGTACTTC. As protein: CASSGTSGSRVETQYF.

The chain uses TRBV6-1 and TRBJ2-1; 13 bases are a match to TRBD2. This CDR3 has 17 residues. CDR1 MNHNS and CDR2 SASEGT come from the germline V gene. The V segment lost 4 bases and the J segment 0 bases; nucleotides outside the gene matches: 3. The CDR3 sequence: CASSGGLAGRSYNEQFF. The CDR3 nucleotides read TGTGCCAGCAGTGGGGGACTAGCGGGGCGCTCCTACAATGAGCAGTTCTTC.

V is TRBV29-1 and J is TRBJ1-2; D remains unclear. Trimming took 3 bases from V and 3 from J, leaving 11 bases between them. Germline V gene sequence: CDR1 SQVTM, CDR2 ANQGSEA. The CDR3 consists of 13 residues. CDR3 protein: CSVDRGEDYGYTF. The CDR3 nucleotides are TGCAGCGTTGACCGAGGTGAGGACTATGGCTACACCTTC.

The V and J genes are TRBV18 and TRBJ2-7; 10 bases agree with TRBD2. The trim removed 0 bases at V and 0 bases at J, leaving 11 bases unmatched. Germline assignment: CDR1 KGHSH and CDR2 LQKENI. This CDR3 spans 19 amino acids. CDR3 sequence (DNA): TGTGCCAGCTCACCACCCGGTGCCCTAGCGGGAGCGAGCTCCTACGAGCAGTACTTC. This sequence encodes CASSPPGALAGASSYEQYF.

V and J are TRBV30 and TRBJ2-7; D remains unclear. The CDR3 spans 11 residues. Per the germline V gene, CDR1 is GTSNPN and CDR2 is SVGIG (reference sequence). Deletions cut 4 bases from V and 9 bases from J, with 13 bases between. This CDR3 is CAWIPGVGQYF. As DNA, the CDR3 is TGTGCCTGGATACCGGGTGTCGGGCAGTACTTC. Full variable domain (rest looked up from reference TRBV30 and TRBJ2-7): SQTIHQWPATLVQPVGSPLSLECTVEGTSNPNLYWYRQAAGRGLQLLFYSVGIGQISSEVPQNLSASRPQDRQFILSSKKLLLSDSGFYLCAWIPGVGQYFGPGTRLTVT.

The rearrangement joins TRBV19 to TRBJ2-1; the match to TRBD2 covers 11 bases. The length of the CDR3 is 15 residues. The V gene end was trimmed by 6 bases and the J gene end by 3 bases; junction bases not matched to a gene: 4. In germline, CDR1 is LNHDA, CDR2 SQIVND (reference sequence). In nucleotides, the CDR3 is TGTGCCAGTAGGGTAACTAGCGGGAGCTACAATGAGCAGTTCTTC. It encodes CASRVTSGSYNEQFF.

The genes are TRBV4-1 and TRBJ2-5; 11 bases line up with TRBD1. The CDR3 contains 15 residues. The V segment lost 6 bases and the J segment 4 bases; nucleotides outside the gene matches: 7. Germline CDR1 reads MGHRA; CDR2 reads YSYEKL. As DNA, the CDR3 is TGCGCCAGCAGACGGACAGGGGGCGACTTAGAGACCCAGTACTTC. Translation: CASRRTGGDLETQYF.

The V and J genes are TRBV6-5 and TRBJ2-7; the match to TRBD1 covers 8 bases. V dropped 2 bases and J dropped 2; count of bases not matched to a gene: 5. This CDR3 region has 15 residues. Germline V lookup: CDR1 MNHEY, CDR2 SVGAGI. In nucleotides, the CDR3 is TGTGCCAGCAGTTACGGGCCAGGGGGCCCCTACGAGCAGTACTTC. This translates into CASSYGPGGPYEQYF.

With respect to this clone: Other DNA sequences in the sample encode the same CDR3. V and J are TRBV7-9 and TRBJ2-7; no reliable D call. In germline, CDR1 is SEHNR, CDR2 FQNEAQ (reference sequence). CDR3 length: 11 residues. V was cut by 4 bases and J by 4 bases, with 5 bases left in between. CDR3 nucleotide sequence: TGTGCCAGCAGCTCCCCTTACGAGCAGTACTTC. It translates to CASSSPYEQYF.

CDR3 in DNA: TGTGCCAGCTCACCGTATTTCCCAGAGACCCAGTACTTC. It codes for CASSPYFPETQYF. This sequence joins TRBV18 and TRBJ2-5, with D unresolved. The germline V gene encodes CDR1 KGHSH and CDR2 LQKENI. CDR3 size: 13 residues. The V end was cut by 3 bases, the J end by 4 bases, with 9 bases between. Together with reference TRBV18 and TRBJ2-5, the CDR3 gives the full variable domain: NAGVMQNPRHLVRRRGQEARLRCSPMKGHSHVYWYRQLPEEGLKFMVYLQKENIIDESGMPKERFSAEFPKEGPSILRIQQVVRGDSAAYFCASSPYFPETQYFGPGTRLLVL.

The chain carries TRBV7-7 and TRBJ2-7, with TRBD2 as a possible D gene (5 bases). Per the germline V gene, CDR1 is SSHAT and CDR2 is FNYEAQ (reference sequence). Trimming took off 6 bases at V and 1 base at J, with 13 bases between the two ends. CDR3 length: 14 residues. For the CDR3, the DNA is TGTGCCAGCAGTCCGTCGGCGGGTTCCTACGAGCAGTACTTC. Its protein is CASSPSAGSYEQYF.

CDR3 nucleotides: TGTGCCAGCTCGGCTCCAGTAACCTACGAGCAGTACTTC. Amino acids: CASSAPVTYEQYF. The J gene is TRBJ2-7, the V gene TRBV18; D gene unclear. V shed 6 bases and J shed 2 bases, with 11 bases lying between them. The germline V gene encodes CDR1 KGHSH and CDR2 LQKENI. This CDR3 comprises 13 residues.

Worth noting for this clone: A junction boundary mismatches the germline segment, possibly from a read error. The chain is built from TRBV2 and TRBJ2-2, with 10 positions matching TRBD1. Per the germline V gene, CDR1 is SNHLY and CDR2 is FYNNEI. The CDR3 contains 20 residues. CDR3 nucleotide sequence: TGTGCCAGCAGTAAAGCGAGACAGGGGGCAAAGGCGAGGAACACCGGGGAGCTGTTTTTT. This translates into CASSKARQGAKARNTGELFF.

V gene TRBV12-5 combines with J gene TRBJ2-1; D possibly corresponds to TRBD2 (5 bases). V was shortened by 4 bases and J by 0 bases, with 10 bases between the two germline ends. This CDR3 is built from 15 residues. Germline CDR1 reads LGHNT; CDR2 reads FRNRAP. The CDR3 protein is CASGSSADSYNEQFF. DNA of the CDR3: TGTGCTAGTGGTTCCTCAGCGGACTCCTACAATGAGCAGTTCTTC. The full variable domain, with the rest looked up from reference TRBV12-5 and TRBJ2-1, is DARVTQTPRHKVTEMGQEVTMRCQPILGHNTVFWYRQTMMQGLELLAYFRNRAPLDDSGMPKDRFSAEMPDATLATLKIQPSEPRDSAVYFCASGSSADSYNEQFFGPGTRLTVL.

The chain recombines TRBV7-2 with TRBJ2-7, with D perhaps TRBD2 (6 bases). The CDR3 runs 13 residues. Germline V gene sequence: CDR1 SGHTA, CDR2 FQGNSA. V was clipped by 5 bases and J by 6 bases, with 14 bases between them. This CDR3 reads CASSPRAGGEQYF. In nucleotides, the CDR3 is TGTGCCAGCAGCCCCCGTGCCGGGGGCGAGCAGTACTTC.